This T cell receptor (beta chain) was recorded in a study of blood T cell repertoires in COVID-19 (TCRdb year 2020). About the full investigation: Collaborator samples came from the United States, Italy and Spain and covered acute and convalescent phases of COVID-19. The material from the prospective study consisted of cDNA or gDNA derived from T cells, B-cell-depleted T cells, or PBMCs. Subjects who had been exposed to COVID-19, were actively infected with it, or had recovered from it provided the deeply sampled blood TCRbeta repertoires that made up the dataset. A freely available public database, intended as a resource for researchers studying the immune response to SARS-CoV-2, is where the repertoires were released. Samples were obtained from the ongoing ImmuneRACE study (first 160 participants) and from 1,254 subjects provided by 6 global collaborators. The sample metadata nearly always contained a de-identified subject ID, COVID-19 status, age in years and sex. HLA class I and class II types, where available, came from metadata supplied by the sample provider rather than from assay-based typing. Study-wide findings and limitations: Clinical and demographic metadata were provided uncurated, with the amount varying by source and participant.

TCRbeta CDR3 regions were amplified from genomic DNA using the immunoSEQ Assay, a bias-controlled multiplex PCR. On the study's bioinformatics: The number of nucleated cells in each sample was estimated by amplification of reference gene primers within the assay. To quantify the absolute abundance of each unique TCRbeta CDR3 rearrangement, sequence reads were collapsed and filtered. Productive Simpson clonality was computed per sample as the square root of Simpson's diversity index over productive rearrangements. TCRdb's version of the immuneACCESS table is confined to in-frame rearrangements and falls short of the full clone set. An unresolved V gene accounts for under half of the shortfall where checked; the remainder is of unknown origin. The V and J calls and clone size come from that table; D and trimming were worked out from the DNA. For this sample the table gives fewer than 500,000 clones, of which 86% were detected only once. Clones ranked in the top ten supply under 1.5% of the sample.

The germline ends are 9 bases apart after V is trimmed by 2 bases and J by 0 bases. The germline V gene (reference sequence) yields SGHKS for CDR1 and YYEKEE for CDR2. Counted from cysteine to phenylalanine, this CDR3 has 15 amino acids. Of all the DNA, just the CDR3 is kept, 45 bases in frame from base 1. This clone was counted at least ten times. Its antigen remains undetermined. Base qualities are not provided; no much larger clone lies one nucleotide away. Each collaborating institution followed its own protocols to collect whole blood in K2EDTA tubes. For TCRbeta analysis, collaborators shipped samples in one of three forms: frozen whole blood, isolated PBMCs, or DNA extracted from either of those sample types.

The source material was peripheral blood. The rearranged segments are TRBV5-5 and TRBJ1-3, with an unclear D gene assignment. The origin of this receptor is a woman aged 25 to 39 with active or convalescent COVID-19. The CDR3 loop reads CASSFKQVSGNTIYF. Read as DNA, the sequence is TGTGCCAGCAGCTTTAAGCAGGTCTCTGGAAACACCATATATTTT.